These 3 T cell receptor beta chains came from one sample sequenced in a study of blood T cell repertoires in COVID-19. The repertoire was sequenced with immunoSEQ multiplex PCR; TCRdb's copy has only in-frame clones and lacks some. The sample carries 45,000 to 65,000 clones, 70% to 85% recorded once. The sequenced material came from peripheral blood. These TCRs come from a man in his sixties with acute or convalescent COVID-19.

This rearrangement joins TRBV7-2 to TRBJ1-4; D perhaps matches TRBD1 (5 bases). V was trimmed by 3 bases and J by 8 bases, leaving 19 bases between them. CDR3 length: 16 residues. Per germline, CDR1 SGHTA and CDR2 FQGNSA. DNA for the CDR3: TGTGCCAGCAGCTTCTCCAGGGCACTCATGTGGGAAAAACTGTTTTTT. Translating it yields CASSFSRALMWEKLFF. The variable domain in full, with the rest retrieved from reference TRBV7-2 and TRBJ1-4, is GAGVSQSPSNKVTEKGKDVELRCDPISGHTALYWYRQSLGQGLEFLIYFQGNSAPDKSGLPSDRFSAERTGGSVSTLTIQRTQQEDSAVYLCASSFSRALMWEKLFFGSGTQLSVL.

This chain's CDR3 is CASSLGQDRSYGYTF. CDR3 nucleotides: TGTGCCAGCAGCTTAGGCCAGGACAGGTCCTATGGCTACACCTTC. This chain links TRBV13 with TRBJ1-2; 7 bases fit TRBD1. Germline V gives CDR1 PRHDT, CDR2 FYEKMQ (reference sequence). This CDR3 region has 15 residues. With 0 bases clipped from V and 4 bases from J, the junction kept 5 bases outside the gene matches. The full variable domain, rest sourced from reference TRBV13 and TRBJ1-2, is AAGVIQSPRHLIKEKRETATLKCYPIPRHDTVYWYQQGPGQDPQFLISFYEKMQSDKGSIPDRFSAQQFSDYHSELNMSSLELGDSALYFCASSLGQDRSYGYTFGSGTRLTVV.

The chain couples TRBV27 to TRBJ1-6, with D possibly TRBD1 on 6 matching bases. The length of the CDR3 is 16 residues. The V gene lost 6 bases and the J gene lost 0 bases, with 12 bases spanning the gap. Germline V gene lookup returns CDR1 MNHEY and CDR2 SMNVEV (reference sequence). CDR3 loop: CASRSQGSSYNSPLHF. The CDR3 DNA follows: TGTGCCAGCAGGTCCCAGGGGAGCTCCTATAATTCACCCCTCCACTTT.